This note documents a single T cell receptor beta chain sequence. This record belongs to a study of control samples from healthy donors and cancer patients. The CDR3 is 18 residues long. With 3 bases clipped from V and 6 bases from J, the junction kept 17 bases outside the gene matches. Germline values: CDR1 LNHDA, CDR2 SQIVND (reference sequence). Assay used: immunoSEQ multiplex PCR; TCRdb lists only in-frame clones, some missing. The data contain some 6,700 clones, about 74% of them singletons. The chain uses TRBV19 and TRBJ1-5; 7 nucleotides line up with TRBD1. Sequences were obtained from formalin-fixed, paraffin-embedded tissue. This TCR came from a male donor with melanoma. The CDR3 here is CASSISGGANTRAQPQHF. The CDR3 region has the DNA TGTGCCAGTAGTATTTCAGGGGGTGCAAATACTCGAGCTCAGCCCCAGCATTTT.